A selection of T cell receptor beta chains follows, all from one sample in a study of shared clonotypes between healthy human individuals. Only in-frame clones appear in the TCRdb table, and some are missing; sequencing was by immunoSEQ multiplex PCR. The repertoire includes about 600,000 clones, approximately 97% of them detected once, and 0.057% sits in the top ten. The sequenced material came from naive CD4+ T cells sorted from blood. The source of these receptors is a woman between 25 and 40 years old in good health. Both conserved end residues are part of each CDR3. D genes are given only for firm matches. Clone size is given for some rows only: seen once, a few or many times, or a class if the clone is expanded.

CDR3aa	CDR3nt	j_gene	abundance	d_gene	v_gene
CASSLEQPAGGYTF	TGTGCCAGCAGTTTGGAGCAACCCGCGGGGGGCTACACCTTC	TRBJ1-2	NA	NA	TRBV28
CASSQEGRYAETQYF	TGCGCCAGCAGCCAAGAGGGGAGGTACGCGGAGACCCAGTACTTC	TRBJ2-5	NA	NA	TRBV4-1
CASMEGTSYEQYF	TGTGCCAGCATGGAGGGAACCTCCTACGAGCAGTACTTC	TRBJ2-7	NA	NA	TRBV6-5
CASSPRPGQGADTQYF	TGTGCCAGCTCACCTCGACCGGGACAGGGGGCAGATACGCAGTATTTT	TRBJ2-3	NA	TRBD1	TRBV18
CASSQLDRTNTEAFF	TGCGCCAGCAGCCAATTGGACAGGACGAACACTGAAGCTTTCTTT	TRBJ1-1	NA	TRBD1	TRBV4-1
CASRRTSGGETQYF	TGTGCCAGCCGCCGGACTAGCGGGGGAGAGACCCAGTACTTC	TRBJ2-5	NA	TRBD2	TRBV2
CASSLLYGGLFF	TGTGCCAGCAGTTTACTTTACGGGGGGCTGTTTTTT	TRBJ1-4	NA	NA	TRBV28
CASSHLRTGGYEQYF	TGTGCCAGCAGCCATCTCCGGACAGGGGGTTACGAGCAGTACTTC	TRBJ2-7	NA	TRBD1	TRBV5-5
CASSVSDRFYKFYGYTF	TGTGCCAGCAGCGTGAGTGACAGATTCTACAAATTTTATGGCTACACCTTC	TRBJ1-2	NA	NA	TRBV9
CASKRGGLSTDTQYF	TGTGCCAGCAAACGTGGGGGGCTTAGCACAGATACGCAGTATTTT	TRBJ2-3	NA	NA	TRBV2
CASSREVGLEQYF	TGTGCCAGCAGTAGGGAGGTTGGTCTCGAGCAGTACTTC	TRBJ2-7	NA	NA	TRBV27
CSVVASPPGYGYTF	TGCAGCGTTGTGGCATCTCCCCCCGGGTATGGCTACACCTTC	TRBJ1-2	once	NA	TRBV29-1
CASSSPGNTGELFF	TGTGCCAGCAGTTCGCCTGGTAACACCGGGGAGCTGTTTTTT	TRBJ2-2	NA	NA	TRBV28
CASSQEYRTSESSTDTQYF	TGCGCCAGCAGCCAAGAATACAGGACTAGCGAATCGAGCACAGATACGCAGTATTTT	TRBJ2-3	once	TRBD2	TRBV4-1
CASSYSGHQPQHF	TGTGCCAGCAGTTACTCCGGACATCAGCCCCAGCATTTT	TRBJ1-5	NA	NA	TRBV6-5